Below are 8 T cell receptor beta chains sequenced from a single sample in a study of glioma-infiltrating T cells (dated by TCRdb to the mid-2010s). TCRdb lists the instrument as Illumina MiSeq. TCR alpha and beta CDR3 regions were amplified with the iRepertoire nested amplicon-rescue multiplex PCR (arm-PCR) platform from RNA. Using fastp at Q25 and MiXCR, TCRdb reprocessed the public reads and kept productive beta chains. Rows matching on CDR3 protein sequence are summarized as one entry with the most common DNA and genes. Within this sample are some 130,000 distinct CDR3 sequences, with roughly a quarter of them counted one time only. Around a quarter of the sample is held by the ten biggest clonotypes. The sequenced sample consisted of glioma tissue, nonneoplastic brain tissue, or PBMCs (not recorded which). Every receptor here comes from a human donor with low-grade glioma or glioblastoma, undergoing nonglioma brain surgery, or in good health (not recorded which).

This sequence joins TRBV7-9 and TRBJ2-5; TRBD1 agrees at 10 bases. Germline values: CDR1 SEHNR, CDR2 FQNEAQ (reference sequence). This CDR3 is built from 15 residues. After removal of 5 bases from V and 4 bases from J, the junction contained 7 bases not matched to a gene. The CDR3, as DNA: TGTGCCAGCAGCCCGCGGACAGGGGGTACAGAGACCCAGTACTTC. Amino acid sequence: CASSPRTGGTETQYF.

Points on this clonotype: With a much larger clone just one base away, this may be a read error. This rearrangement joins TRBV24-1 to TRBJ1-1; 9 bases are a match to TRBD1. There are 15 residues in the CDR3. Germline V gene sequence: CDR1 KGHDR, CDR2 SFDVKD. In DNA form, the CDR3 reads TGTGCCACCAGTGACACAACAGGGGGCAGGACTGTAGCTTTCTTT. It is translated as CATSDTTGGRTVAFF.

The chain is built from TRBV6-5 and TRBJ2-4; a possible D gene is TRBD1 (6 bases). The germline gives CDR1 MNHEY, CDR2 SVGAGI. V lost 0 bases and J 0 bases, leaving 12 bases between the germline ends. The CDR3 has 17 amino acids. CDR3 region: CASSYSIWGLAKNIQYF. CDR3 sequence (DNA): TGTGCCAGCAGTTACTCAATTTGGGGGCTAGCCAAAAACATTCAGTACTTC.

This clonotype was recorded a few times. The chain joins TRBV28 to TRBJ2-3; 8 nucleotides align to TRBD1. The CDR3 extends over 15 amino acids. Trimming at V came to 2 bases and at J to 7 bases, leaving 8 bases not matched to a gene. CDR1 and CDR2 from the germline V gene are MDHEN and SYDVKM. The CDR3 sequence: CASSLTGTGPHTQYF. The CDR3, as DNA: TGTGCCAGCAGTTTAACGGGGACAGGACCCCATACGCAGTATTTT.

This rearrangement joins TRBV2 to TRBJ1-5; D remains ambiguous. This CDR3 region has 13 residues. Looked up from germline, CDR1 is SNHLY and CDR2 is FYNNEI. Trimming took off 7 bases at V and 4 bases at J, with 11 bases between the two ends. In nucleotides, the CDR3 is TGTGCCAGCATGAAAGCTACAAATCAGCCCCAGCATTTT. Translating gives CASMKATNQPQHF.

The chain uses TRBV27 and TRBJ2-3; 10 nucleotides agree with TRBD1. V shed 6 bases, J shed 4 bases, and the junction held 10 bases outside the gene matches. Germline V gives CDR1 MNHEY, CDR2 SMNVEV (reference sequence). The CDR3 spans 16 residues. Here the CDR3 reads CASSSRDRGEADTQYF. CDR3 bases: TGTGCCAGCAGCTCCCGGGACAGGGGAGAGGCAGATACGCAGTATTTT.

This chain connects TRBV7-9 to TRBJ1-1, with D possibly TRBD1 on 6 matching bases. Trimming shortened V by 8 bases and J by 1 base, and 14 bases separated the two germline ends. Germline CDR1 and CDR2: SEHNR and FQNEAQ (reference sequence). This CDR3 spans 14 amino acids. The CDR3 loop reads CASQEGGGNTEAFF. CDR3 DNA: TGTGCCAGCCAAGAGGGGGGGGGGAACACTGAAGCTTTCTTT.

This clonotype came up many times. The genes are TRBV20-1 and TRBJ2-5, with TRBD1 matching over 7 bases. With V trimmed by 0 bases and J by 0 bases, 7 bases remained unmatched. The germline V gene has CDR1 DFQATT and CDR2 SNEGSKA (reference sequence). The CDR3 loop spans 16 amino acids. The CDR3 region is CSARDHPGTDQETQYF. The CDR3 DNA sequence: TGCAGTGCTAGAGATCATCCTGGGACAGACCAAGAGACCCAGTACTTC.